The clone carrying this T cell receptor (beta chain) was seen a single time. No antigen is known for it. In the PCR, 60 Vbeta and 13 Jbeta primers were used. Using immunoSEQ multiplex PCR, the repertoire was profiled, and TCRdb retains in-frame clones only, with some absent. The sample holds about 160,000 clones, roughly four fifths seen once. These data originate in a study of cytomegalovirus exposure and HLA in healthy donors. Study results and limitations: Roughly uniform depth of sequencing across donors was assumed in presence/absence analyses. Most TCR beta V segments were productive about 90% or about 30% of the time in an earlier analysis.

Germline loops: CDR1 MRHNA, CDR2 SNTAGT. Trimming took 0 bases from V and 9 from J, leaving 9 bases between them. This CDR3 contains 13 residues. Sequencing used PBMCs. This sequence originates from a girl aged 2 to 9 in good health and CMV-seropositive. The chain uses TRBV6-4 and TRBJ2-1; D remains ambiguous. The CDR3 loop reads CASSDSSNGEQFF. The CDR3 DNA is TGTGCCAGCAGTGACTCGTCTAACGGTGAGCAGTTCTTC.